The 24 T cell receptor beta chains below were found in one sample sequenced in a study of post-analysis software for immune sequencing data (dated by TCRdb to 2015 to 2017). Paper-wide results and their limitations: Patients showed significantly higher frequencies than controls for several TRBV segments, among them TRBV5-6, TRBV5-1 and TRBV20-1.

What these receptors recognize is not known. The library was prepared using PCR. Data came from an Illumina HiSeq 2500. To reduce PCR and sequencing biases, unique molecular identifiers were incorporated into the TCR beta cDNA libraries. TCRdb reprocessed the public reads (quality trimming at Q25 with fastp, clone calling with MiXCR) and kept in-frame beta chains. Each CDR3 protein gets just one entry, which takes the most common genes and DNA from the rows behind it. This sample is represented by approximately 570,000 distinct CDR3 sequences; roughly two fifths of them were singletons. The ten largest clones represent around 1.7% of the sample. The sample comprised blood. The origin of the receptors is a girl under 18 with multiple sclerosis.

This clonotype was observed a handful of times. The chain recombines TRBV4-1 with TRBJ2-5; perhaps TRBD1 as D (5 bases). CDR1 and CDR2 (germline): MGHRA, YSYEKL. This CDR3 region has 12 residues. The V and J ends lost 3 bases and 7 bases respectively, with 9 bases between them. CDR3 DNA sequence: TGCGCCAGCAGCCACCCTCAGGGGACCCAGTACTTC. Protein sequence: CASSHPQGTQYF.

The chain uses TRBV6-6 and TRBJ1-6; TRBD1 is a possible D gene (6 bases). From germline, CDR1 is MNHNY and CDR2 SVGAGI (reference sequence). This CDR3 spans 17 amino acids. Deletions cut 0 bases from V and 7 bases from J, with 16 bases between. CDR3 residues: CASSYSFGGGNNSPLHF. The CDR3 DNA sequence: TGTGCCAGCAGTTACTCATTCGGCGGGGGCAACAATTCACCCCTCCACTTT.

This clonotype has a handful of counts. The chain is built from TRBV12-3 or TRBV12-4 and TRBJ1-2; D uncertain. Deletions cut 4 bases from V and 9 bases from J, with 15 bases between. This CDR3 comprises 13 residues. The CDR3: CASSSRALGRYTF. The CDR3 region has the DNA TGTGCCAGCAGTTCCCGGGCCCTTGGCCGCTACACCTTC.

This chain connects TRBV7-2 to TRBJ2-3, with 12 bases aligning to TRBD2. Germline assignment: CDR1 SGHTA and CDR2 FQGNSA. The junction had 5 bases not matched to a gene; V was cut back by 4 bases and J by 3 bases. The CDR3 has 16 amino acids. The CDR3 nucleotides are TGTGCCAGCAGCTCACTGACTAGCGGGGGAACAGATACGCAGTATTTT. Protein: CASSSLTSGGTDTQYF.

The V and J genes are TRBV6-6 and TRBJ2-3, with D perhaps TRBD2 (5 bases). Between the trimmed V and J ends, which lost 7 bases and 6 bases, there was a span of 11 bases. Germline CDR1 MNHNY, CDR2 SVGAGI (reference sequence). This CDR3 has 12 residues. CDR3 sequence: CASTQLADTQYF. Here the CDR3 DNA reads TGTGCCAGCACCCAATTAGCGGATACGCAGTATTTT.

V is TRBV7-2 and J is TRBJ2-3; D possibly corresponds to TRBD2 (5 bases). The V end lost 8 bases, the J end lost 0 bases, and 15 bases lay between the germline ends. The CDR3 covers 15 residues. Germline loops: CDR1 SGHTA, CDR2 FQGNSA. DNA of the CDR3: TGTGCCAGCCGCTACGGAGCGGCCAGCACAGATACGCAGTATTTT. This translates into CASRYGAASTDTQYF.

The rearrangement joins TRBV29-1 to TRBJ1-1; TRBD1 might be the D (5 bases). Trimming shortened V by 3 bases and J by 1 base, and 15 bases separated the two germline ends. The germline CDR1 and CDR2 sequences are SQVTM and ANQGSEA. This CDR3 has 15 residues. CDR3 protein: CSVDVLAGTNTEAFF. In DNA, the CDR3 is TGCAGCGTTGACGTTTTGGCAGGGACGAACACTGAAGCTTTCTTT.

The chain couples TRBV29-1 to TRBJ1-1; no reliable D call. The CDR3 has 10 amino acids. Germline CDR1 is SQVTM and CDR2 is ANQGSEA. The ends were cut back, 3 bases at V and 13 bases at J, with 12 bases in the middle. CDR3 in DNA: TGCAGCGTTGATTCGGCAGGAGGTTTCTTT. This gives the protein CSVDSAGGFF.

This clonotype came up a few times. The chain combines TRBV7-2 with TRBJ2-7; 9 bases agree with TRBD1. V was pared by 5 bases and J by 0 bases, with 8 bases of the junction left unmatched. The CDR3 length is 16 residues. Germline V gives CDR1 SGHTA, CDR2 FQGNSA. CDR3 region: CASSLTGTGSSYEQYF. CDR3 coding DNA: TGTGCCAGCAGCCTAACCGGGACAGGGAGCTCCTACGAGCAGTACTTC.

The CDR3 here is CASSIRTGLSYEQYF. CDR3 nucleotides: TGTGCCAGCAGTATCAGGACAGGTCTATCCTACGAGCAGTACTTC. The chain is built from TRBV12-3 or TRBV12-4 and TRBJ2-7, with 7 bases fitting TRBD1. The CDR3 covers 15 residues. V was clipped by 5 bases and J by 1 base; unmatched bases: 8.

A few counts support this clonotype. This sequence joins TRBV11-2 and TRBJ2-1; D unresolved. There are 12 residues in the CDR3. Per the germline V gene, CDR1 is SGHAT and CDR2 is FQNNGV. Between the trimmed V and J ends, which lost 1 base and 8 bases, there was a span of 6 bases. This CDR3 is CASSLGYDEQFF. The CDR3 DNA sequence: TGTGCCAGCAGCTTAGGGTACGATGAGCAGTTCTTC.

The chain joins TRBV5-8 to TRBJ2-7, with 7 nucleotides matching TRBD2. J gave up 7 bases and V 0 bases, and 10 bases lay outside the gene matches. Germline values: CDR1 SGHTS, CDR2 YDEGEE. CDR3 length: 15 amino acids. CDR3 nucleotide sequence: TGTGCCAGCAGCTTGGAGCAGCGGGAACCGGGGGAGCAGTACTTC. Encoded protein: CASSLEQREPGEQYF.

This clonotype has more than one count but fewer than ten. The chain carries TRBV3-1 and TRBJ1-2, with a tentative D call TRBD1 (6 bases). The CDR3 runs 15 residues. CDR1 and CDR2 (germline): LGHDT, YNNKEL (reference sequence). Trimming took 4 bases from V and 6 from J, leaving 18 bases between them. DNA of the CDR3: TGTGCCAGCAGCCGAGCCAACGGGGGGCGAGATGGCTACACCTTC. Its protein product is CASSRANGGRDGYTF.

V and J are TRBV7-8 and TRBJ1-2; possible D gene TRBD1, 6 bases. Per the germline V gene, CDR1 is SGHVS and CDR2 is FQNEAQ. This CDR3 contains 13 residues. With 5 bases removed from V and 4 bases from J, the gap between germline ends came to 11 bases. CDR3 residues: CASSESTGYGYTF. In DNA form, the CDR3 reads TGTGCCAGCAGCGAGTCGACAGGCTATGGCTACACCTTC. Drawing the rest from reference TRBV7-8 and TRBJ1-2, the complete variable domain is GAGVSQSPRYKVAKRGQDVALRCDPISGHVSLFWYQQALGQGPEFLTYFQNEAQLDKSGLPSDRFFAERPEGSVSTLKIQRTQQEDSAVYLCASSESTGYGYTFGSGTRLTVV.

This clonotype came up a few times. This rearrangement joins TRBV12-3 or TRBV12-4 to TRBJ2-4, with D perhaps given as TRBD1 or TRBD2 (5 bases each). The CDR3 is 18 residues long. V was pared by 6 bases and J by 2 bases, with 23 bases between. Here the CDR3 DNA reads TGTGCCAGCAGACTGAGATCCCAGGGACCTTTATCCAAAAACATTCAGTACTTC. As protein: CASRLRSQGPLSKNIQYF.

The chain has TRBV7-9 and TRBJ2-1; D ambiguous. CDR3 length equals 13 residues. Germline CDR1 is SEHNR and CDR2 is FQNEAQ (reference sequence). The V end was cut by 5 bases, the J end by 2 bases, with 7 bases between. The CDR3 sequence: CASSQGTYNEQFF. The CDR3 DNA sequence: TGTGCCAGCAGCCAAGGGACCTACAATGAGCAGTTCTTC.

This clonotype appeared a few times. The J gene is TRBJ1-2, the V gene TRBV3-1; D is possibly TRBD1 (5 bases). Germline V gives CDR1 LGHDT, CDR2 YNNKEL (reference sequence). Between the trimmed V and J ends, which lost 4 bases and 4 bases, there was a span of 16 bases. The CDR3 has 15 amino acids. CDR3 sequence reads: CASSLAGDPFYGYTF. CDR3 DNA sequence: TGTGCCAGCAGCCTCGCCGGGGACCCCTTCTATGGCTACACCTTC.

V and J are TRBV11-2 and TRBJ2-1, with TRBD1 as a possible D gene (6 bases). The CDR3 is 13 amino acids. Between the trimmed V and J ends, which lost 0 bases and 8 bases, there was a span of 8 bases. The germline CDR1 and CDR2 sequences are SGHAT and FQNNGV. The CDR3 protein is CASSLEGGYEQFF. The CDR3 DNA is TGTGCCAGCAGCTTAGAAGGGGGATATGAGCAGTTCTTC.

The chain employs TRBV20-1 and TRBJ2-7; 12 bases match TRBD2. Germline CDR1 is DFQATT and CDR2 is SNEGSKA (reference sequence). Trimming cost V 5 bases and J 3 bases; bases outside gene matches: 2. The CDR3 spans 13 residues. The CDR3 region is CSALLAGGYEQYF. The CDR3 nucleotides are TGCAGTGCTCTACTAGCGGGGGGCTACGAGCAGTACTTC.

The V call is TRBV4-2, the J call TRBJ2-7; D perhaps matches TRBD2 (5 bases). V gave up 0 bases and J gave up 6 bases, with 15 bases separating them. The CDR3 is 15 amino acids. CDR1 and CDR2 from the germline V gene are LGHNA and YNFKEQ. The CDR3 loop is CASSQDITGIPEQYF. CDR3 DNA sequence: TGTGCCAGCAGCCAAGATATCACGGGAATTCCCGAGCAGTACTTC.

A word on this clonotype: At one end the junction does not follow the germline gene, possibly because of a read error. The rearrangement joins TRBV10-3 to TRBJ2-5; D is unclear. The CDR3 has 14 residues. Germline CDR1 and CDR2: ENHRY and SYGVKD. CDR3 nucleotides: TGTGCCACCAGTGAAGTCGGGTACCAAGAGACCCAGTACTTC. This translates into CATSEVGYQETQYF.

This clonotype came up a few times. CDR3 protein: CAIGDSTYEQYF. CDR3 in DNA: TGTGCCATCGGTGACTCGACCTACGAGCAGTACTTC. The gene calls are TRBV7-6 and TRBJ2-5, with no clear D. The J call may be incorrect, as the DNA end agrees better with TRBJ2-7. Germline CDR1 reads SGHVS; CDR2 reads FNYEAQ. The CDR3 consists of 12 residues.

This clonotype was recorded at least ten times. The V and J genes are TRBV5-1 and TRBJ2-7; 8 bases are shared with TRBD1. Germline CDR1 and CDR2: SGHRS and YFSETQ. Trimming at V came to 0 bases and at J to 5 bases, leaving 4 bases not matched to a gene. The CDR3 contains 14 residues. CDR3 sequence reads: CASSLEDRVNEQYF. Here the CDR3 DNA reads TGCGCCAGCAGCTTGGAGGACAGGGTTAACGAGCAGTACTTC.

Here the CDR3 reads CASSLGTLAPWGQYF. The CDR3 DNA sequence: TGTGCCAGCAGTCTTGGGACGCTGGCACCTTGGGGGCAGTACTTC. The V call is TRBV12-3 or TRBV12-4, the J call TRBJ2-5; either TRBD1 or TRBD2 may supply D (5 bases each). V was shortened by 5 bases and J by 11 bases, with 24 bases between the two germline ends. This CDR3 contains 15 residues.